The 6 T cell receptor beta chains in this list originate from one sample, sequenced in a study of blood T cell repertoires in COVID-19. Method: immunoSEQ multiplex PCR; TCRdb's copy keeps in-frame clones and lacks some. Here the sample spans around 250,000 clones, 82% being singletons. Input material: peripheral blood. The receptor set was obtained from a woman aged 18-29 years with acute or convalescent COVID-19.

CDR3 loop: CASSQDTGHGYTF. In nucleotides, the CDR3 is TGCGCCAGCAGCCAAGATACAGGGCATGGCTACACCTTC. The chain carries TRBV4-3 and TRBJ1-2; possibly TRBD1 for D (6 bases). This CDR3 region has 13 residues. CDR1 is LGHNA, CDR2 YSLEER, per germline. V gave up 0 bases and J gave up 6 bases, with 8 bases separating them.

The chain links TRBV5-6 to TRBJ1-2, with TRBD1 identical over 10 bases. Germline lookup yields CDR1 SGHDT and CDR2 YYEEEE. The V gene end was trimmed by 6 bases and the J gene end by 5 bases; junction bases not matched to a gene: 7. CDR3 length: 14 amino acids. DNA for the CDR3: TGTGCCAGCAACACCGCGGGACAGGGGTATGGCTACACCTTC. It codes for CASNTAGQGYGYTF.

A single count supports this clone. Here the CDR3 DNA reads TGTGCCAGCAGTGAAGGGGGACTAGCGGGAGGGTCCTACAATGAGCAGTTCTTC. Protein product: CASSEGGLAGGSYNEQFF. The chain couples TRBV2 to TRBJ2-1; 16 bases align to TRBD2. This CDR3 is built from 18 residues. With V trimmed by 1 base and J by 1 base, 1 base remained unmatched. The germline V gene encodes CDR1 SNHLY and CDR2 FYNNEI.

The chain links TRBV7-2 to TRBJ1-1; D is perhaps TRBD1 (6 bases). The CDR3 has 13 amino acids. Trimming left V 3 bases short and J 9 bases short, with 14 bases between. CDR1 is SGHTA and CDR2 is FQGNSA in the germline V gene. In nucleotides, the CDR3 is TGTGCCAGCAGCTTCATAGGTGGACAGAAAGCTTTCTTT. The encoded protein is CASSFIGGQKAFF.

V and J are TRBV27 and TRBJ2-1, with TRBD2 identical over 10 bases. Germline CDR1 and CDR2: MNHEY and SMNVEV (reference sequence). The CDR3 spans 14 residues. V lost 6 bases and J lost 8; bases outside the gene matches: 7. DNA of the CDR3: TGTGCCAGCAGCCCCAAAGCGGGAGGGGATGAGCAGTTCTTC. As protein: CASSPKAGGDEQFF.

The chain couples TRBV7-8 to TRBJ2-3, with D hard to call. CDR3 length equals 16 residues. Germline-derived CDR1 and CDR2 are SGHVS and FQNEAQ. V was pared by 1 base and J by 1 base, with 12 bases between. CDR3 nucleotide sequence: TGTGCCAGCAGCTTAGAACCCACCACTCGCACAGATACGCAGTATTTT. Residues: CASSLEPTTRTDTQYF.